The source of this T cell receptor beta chain is a study of T cell responses to AZD1222 COVID-19 vaccine. Germline V gene sequence: CDR1 MNHEY, CDR2 SMNVEV (reference sequence). The CDR3 length is 18 residues. With 5 bases removed from V and 0 bases from J, the gap between germline ends came to 20 bases. TCRdb's copy holds only in-frame clones and misses some; the assay was immunoSEQ multiplex PCR. The data contain about 83,000 clones, over 75% of them seen just once; the ten biggest clones take up approximately 4.5%. The receptor was isolated from an adult in good health. The sequenced sample was peripheral blood, obtained on day 0 of MenACWY control vaccination. The chain uses TRBV27 and TRBJ2-1, with D perhaps matching TRBD1 or TRBD2 (5 bases each). The CDR3 protein is CASSLLLLSGGSYNEQFF. The CDR3 DNA reads as TGTGCCAGCAGTCTCCTTTTACTCTCTGGGGGCTCCTACAATGAGCAGTTCTTC.